This is a list of T cell receptor beta chains from one sample in a study of shared clonotypes between healthy human individuals. TCRdb's copy holds only in-frame clones and misses some; the assay was immunoSEQ multiplex PCR. The sample lists about 2 million clones, less than 95% occurring once. The source material was naive CD8+ T cells sorted from blood. The receptors derive from a man aged 18 to 30 in good health. CDR3s include the opening cysteine and the closing phenylalanine or tryptophan. A D gene is named only where the DNA matches it firmly. The listing skips clone size in some rows; elsewhere it reads once, few, many or a size class.

>-|-|TRBJ2-7|TRBV7-9
TGTGCCAGCAGCCCCCCGGGTTCCACGCCGGGCGAGCAGTACTTC
CASSPPGSTPGEQYF
>-|-|TRBJ2-7|TRBV2
TGTGCCAGCAGCGCCGACAGGTGGCCAACTCTAAGCACCTACGAGCAGTACTTC
CASSADRWPTLSTYEQYF
>TRBD2|-|TRBJ2-1|TRBV27
TGTGCCAGCAGTTTACGAGGGACTAGCGGGGGGAATGAGCAGTTCTTC
CASSLRGTSGGNEQFF
>TRBD2|-|TRBJ2-7|TRBV6-1
TGTGCCAGCAGTGAAGCGCTTTGGCGGGAGGGCCTATACGAGCAGTACTTC
CASSEALWREGLYEQYF
>-|-|TRBJ1-1|TRBV30
TGTGCATACCGCCCCGCGGCTTTCTTT
CAYRPAAFF
>TRBD2|-|TRBJ2-7|TRBV5-1
TGCGCCAGCGGCCCGGGAGGCCCAGCTAGCTCCTACGAGCAGTACTTC
CASGPGGPASSYEQYF
>-|-|TRBJ2-5|TRBV6-1
TGTGCCAGCAGTGTAGGGACGGGATATCAAGAGACCCAGTACTTC
CASSVGTGYQETQYF
>TRBD2|once|TRBJ2-1|TRBV11-2
TGTGCCAGCAGACATTTCGGTAGCGGGAGAGGTAATGAGCAGTTCTTC
CASRHFGSGRGNEQFF
>-|-|TRBJ2-1|TRBV19
TGTGCCAGTAGTATCCGGGAATACTACAATGAGCAGTTCTTC
CASSIREYYNEQFF
>TRBD2|-|TRBJ2-1|TRBV7-9
TGTGCCAGCAGCTTAGTGCTAGCGGGAGTAAGGGAGCAGTTCTTC
CASSLVLAGVREQFF
>-|-|TRBJ1-1|TRBV19
TGTGCCAGTGAGTCTCTCCTTCAGGGAGACACTGAAGCTTTCTTT
CASESLLQGDTEAFF
>TRBD2|-|TRBJ2-7|TRBV10-2
TGCGCCAGCAGTGAGCAACTAGCGGGAGGGCCAATCTACGAGCAGTACTTC
CASSEQLAGGPIYEQYF
>TRBD2|once|TRBJ2-7|TRBV5-6
TGTGCCAGCAGCTTAGGCGGGGAATGGACTAGCGAGTCATACGAGCAGTACTTC
CASSLGGEWTSESYEQYF
>TRBD2|-|TRBJ2-5|TRBV9
TGTGCCAGCAGCGTAGGACTAGCGGGAGCGGAGACCCAGTACTTC
CASSVGLAGAETQYF
>-|-|TRBJ2-3|TRBV5-4
TGTGCCAGCAGCTCCGGGACCACTAGCACAGATACGCAGTATTTT
CASSSGTTSTDTQYF
>TRBD2|-|TRBJ2-7|TRBV30
TGTGCCTGGACCCTGGGAGGGGCCCACGAGCAGTACTTC
CAWTLGGAHEQYF
>-|-|TRBJ1-6|TRBV2
TGTGCCAGCATTCCCAATTGGGGGGAAGGCTCCTATAATTCACCCCTCCACTTT
CASIPNWGEGSYNSPLHF
>TRBD1|-|TRBJ2-1|TRBV7-9
TGTGCCAGCAGCCCTGGGACAGGAGGTGAGCAGTTCTTC
CASSPGTGGEQFF
>TRBD2|-|TRBJ2-5|TRBV4-1
TGCGCCAGCAGCCAAGAAGCTGCCGGGGGGTTCCAAGAGACCCAGTACTTC
CASSQEAAGGFQETQYF
>-|once|TRBJ2-2|TRBV6-5
TGTGCCAGCAGGGGAGGCGGGGAGCTGTTTTTT
CASRGGGELFF
>-|-|TRBJ1-1|TRBV27
TGTGCCAGCAGCGCTGGACCCTCGACGAACACTGAAGCTTTCTTT
CASSAGPSTNTEAFF
>TRBD1|-|TRBJ2-1|TRBV2
TGTGCCAGCAGAAAGACGACAGGGGCGAGTTACAATGAGCAGTTCTTC
CASRKTTGASYNEQFF
>-|few|TRBJ1-4|TRBV6-1
TGTGCCCGTTCGTGGAGGGGCCCGGGAGATGAAAAACTGTTTTTT
CARSWRGPGDEKLFF
>-|-|TRBJ1-4|TRBV7-2
TGTGCCAGCAGCCTTCTCGGGGAATTCAATGAAAAACTGTTTTTT
CASSLLGEFNEKLFF
>TRBD1|-|TRBJ1-1|TRBV7-9
TGTGCCAGCAGCTTAGGCCAGGGGGTAACTGAAGCTTTCTTT
CASSLGQGVTEAFF
>TRBD1|-|TRBJ1-2|TRBV4-1
TGCGCCAGCAGCCAAGAGAGGACAGGGGGCATCGGCTACACCTTC
CASSQERTGGIGYTF
>TRBD1|-|TRBJ2-7|TRBV30
TGTGCCTGGAGTGTATTGGCCAGACAGGGGGCGTACGAGCAGTACTTC
CAWSVLARQGAYEQYF
>TRBD2|-|TRBJ2-7|TRBV4-1
TGCGCCAGCAGCCAAGCTACGGGGGGATTGGCCTACGAGCAGTACTTC
CASSQATGGLAYEQYF
>TRBD1|-|TRBJ2-1|TRBV5-6
TGTGCCAGCAGCTCACCGGGACAGGGGGACAATGAGCAGTTCTTC
CASSSPGQGDNEQFF
>TRBD1|-|TRBJ1-1|TRBV9
TGTGCCAGCAGCGCTACAGGGGATCTTGCTGAAGCTTTCTTT
CASSATGDLAEAFF
>TRBD2|-|TRBJ2-1|TRBV6-5
TGTGCCAGCAGTTACCTTAGCGGGGGTGAGCAGTTCTTC
CASSYLSGGEQFF
>-|-|TRBJ2-7|TRBV4-1
TGCGCCAGCAGCCAAGGGGAGACCTACGAGCAGTACTTC
CASSQGETYEQYF
>TRBD2|once|TRBJ2-2|TRBV5-1
TGCGCCAGCAGCCCCCGCCTAGCGGGGTATAACACCGGGGAGCTGTTTTTT
CASSPRLAGYNTGELFF
>-|-|TRBJ1-3|TRBV30
TGTGCCTGGACAGAAGACAGTAGCTCTGGAAACACCATATATTTT
CAWTEDSSSGNTIYF
>-|-|TRBJ2-1|TRBV27
TGTGCCAGCAGTGCCTCTGGATCCTGGGATGAGCAGTTCTTC
CASSASGSWDEQFF
>-|-|TRBJ1-1|TRBV5-5
TGTGCCAGCAGCTTCGGTCCGAACACTGAAGCTTTCTTT
CASSFGPNTEAFF
>-|-|TRBJ1-5|TRBV6-5
TGTGCCAGCAGTTACTCGGGCGGTCCCAGTCAGCCCCAGCATTTT
CASSYSGGPSQPQHF
>-|-|TRBJ1-2|TRBV7-9
TGTGCCAGCAGCCCACCTATAGGGAATAACTATGGCTACACCTTC
CASSPPIGNNYGYTF
>-|-|TRBJ1-2|TRBV27
TGTGCCAGCAGTTCTCTCCCTGGTGGTGGCTACACCTTC
CASSSLPGGGYTF
>-|-|TRBJ2-5|TRBV7-9
TGTGCCAGCAGCTTATTCTCACCCGAAGAGACCCAGTACTTC
CASSLFSPEETQYF
>TRBD2|-|TRBJ2-3|TRBV7-9
TGTGCCAGCAGCTCGAGCGGGGGTAGTGCAGATACGCAGTATTTT
CASSSSGGSADTQYF
>TRBD1|-|TRBJ1-4|TRBV2
TGTGCCAGCATTTTCGACAGGGGTGGGGAAAAACTGTTTTTT
CASIFDRGGEKLFF
>TRBD1|-|TRBJ2-1|TRBV10-3
TGTGCCATCAGTTACCCGGACAGGAACTCCTACAATGAGCAGTTCTTC
CAISYPDRNSYNEQFF
>-|-|TRBJ2-1|TRBV29-1
TGCAGCGGTATACCCTTGGGCTCTAGCTCCTACAATGAGCAGTTCTTC
CSGIPLGSSSYNEQFF
>-|-|TRBJ1-4|TRBV28
TGTGCCAGCGGAACGGTGGGGGATGAAAAACTGTTTTTT
CASGTVGDEKLFF
>TRBD2|once|TRBJ2-1|TRBV7-9
TGTGCCAGCAGCTTGGTGACTAGCGGATGGGATGAGCAGTTCTTC
CASSLVTSGWDEQFF
>-|-|TRBJ2-1|TRBV2
TGTGCCAGCAGTGAAGGGGATTCGACCGATCCCAGCTGGGATGAGCAGTTCTTC
CASSEGDSTDPSWDEQFF